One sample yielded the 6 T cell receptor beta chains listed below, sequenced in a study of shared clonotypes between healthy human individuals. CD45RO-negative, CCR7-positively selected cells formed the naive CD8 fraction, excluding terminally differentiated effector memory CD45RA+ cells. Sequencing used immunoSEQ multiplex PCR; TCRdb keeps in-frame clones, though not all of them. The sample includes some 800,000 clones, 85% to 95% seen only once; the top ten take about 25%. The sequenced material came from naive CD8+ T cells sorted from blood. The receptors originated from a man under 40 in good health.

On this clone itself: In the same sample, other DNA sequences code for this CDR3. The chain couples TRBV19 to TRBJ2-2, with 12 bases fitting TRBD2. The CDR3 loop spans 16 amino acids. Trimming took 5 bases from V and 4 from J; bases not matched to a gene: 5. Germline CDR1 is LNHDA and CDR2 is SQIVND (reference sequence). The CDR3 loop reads CASSVGLAGPTGELFF. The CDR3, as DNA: TGTGCCAGTAGTGTTGGACTAGCGGGACCCACCGGGGAGCTGTTTTTT.

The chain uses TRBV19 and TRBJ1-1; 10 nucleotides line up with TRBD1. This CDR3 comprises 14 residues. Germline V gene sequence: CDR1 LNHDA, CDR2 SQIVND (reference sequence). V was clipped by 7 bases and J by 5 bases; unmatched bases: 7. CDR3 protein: CASNIGTGETEAFF. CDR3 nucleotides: TGTGCCAGTAATATTGGGACAGGGGAAACTGAAGCTTTCTTT.

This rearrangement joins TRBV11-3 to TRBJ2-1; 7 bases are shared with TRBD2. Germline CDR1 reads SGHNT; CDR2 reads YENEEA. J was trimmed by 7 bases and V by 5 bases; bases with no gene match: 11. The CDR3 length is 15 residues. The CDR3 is CASSPTASGRNEQFF. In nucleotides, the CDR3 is TGTGCCAGCAGCCCAACGGCTAGCGGACGGAATGAGCAGTTCTTC.

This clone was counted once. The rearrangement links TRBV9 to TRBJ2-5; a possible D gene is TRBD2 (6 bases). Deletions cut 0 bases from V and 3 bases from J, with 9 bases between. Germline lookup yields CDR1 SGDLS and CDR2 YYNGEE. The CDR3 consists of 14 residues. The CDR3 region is CASSVETGEETQYF. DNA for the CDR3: TGTGCCAGCAGCGTAGAGACGGGGGAAGAGACCCAGTACTTC.

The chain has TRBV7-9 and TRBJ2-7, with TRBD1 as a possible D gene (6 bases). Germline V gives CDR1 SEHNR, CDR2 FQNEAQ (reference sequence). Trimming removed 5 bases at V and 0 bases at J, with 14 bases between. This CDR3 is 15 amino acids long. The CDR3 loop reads CASSTQGENSYEQYF. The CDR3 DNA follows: TGTGCCAGCAGCACACAGGGCGAAAACTCCTACGAGCAGTACTTC.

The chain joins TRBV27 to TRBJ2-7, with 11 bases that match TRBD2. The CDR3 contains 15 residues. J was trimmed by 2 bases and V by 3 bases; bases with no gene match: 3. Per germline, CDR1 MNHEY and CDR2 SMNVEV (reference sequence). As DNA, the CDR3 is TGTGCCAGCAGTTTGGGACTAGCGGAAACCTACGAGCAGTACTTC. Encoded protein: CASSLGLAETYEQYF.